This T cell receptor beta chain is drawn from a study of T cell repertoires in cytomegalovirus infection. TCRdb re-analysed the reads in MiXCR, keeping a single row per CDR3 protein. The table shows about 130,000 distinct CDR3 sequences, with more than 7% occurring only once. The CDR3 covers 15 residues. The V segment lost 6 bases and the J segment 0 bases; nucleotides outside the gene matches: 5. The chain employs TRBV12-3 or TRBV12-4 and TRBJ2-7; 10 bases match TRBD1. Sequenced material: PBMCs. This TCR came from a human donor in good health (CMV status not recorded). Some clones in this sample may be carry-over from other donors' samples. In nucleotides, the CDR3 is TGTGCCAGCAGATCCGGGACAGGGGTCTCCTACGAGCAGTACTTC. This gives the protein CASRSGTGVSYEQYF.